This TCR beta chain derives from a study of cytomegalovirus exposure and HLA in healthy donors. CDR3 size: 13 residues. With 6 bases removed from V and 2 bases from J, the gap between germline ends came to 13 bases. CDR1 and CDR2 from the germline V gene are GTSNPN and SVGIG (reference sequence). Only in-frame clones appear in the TCRdb table, and some are missing; sequencing was by immunoSEQ multiplex PCR. The sample includes approximately 90,000 clones, approximately 96% of them seen just once. This clone showed up just once. What it binds is not known. The donors were part of the validation cohort of 120 subjects. That cohort was separate from the first cohort, which comprised 700 or so subjects. Study-level points and caveats: Researchers reported that a few CMV-associated chains were confirmed in vitro as CMV antigen-specific.

The sequence came from a man younger than 35 in good health and CMV-seronegative. Source material: PBMCs. The chain combines TRBV30 with TRBJ2-5, with D uncertain. This CDR3 is CACDVRLQETQYF. The CDR3 DNA sequence: TGTGCCTGCGACGTAAGACTGCAAGAGACCCAGTACTTC.